Below are 15 T cell receptor beta chains sequenced from a single sample in a study of radiation and T cells in renal cell carcinoma (dated by TCRdb to about 2020). Libraries came from the immunoSEQ multiplex PCR assay. Sourced from immuneACCESS, this table was stored by TCRdb with only in-frame sequences that have V and J called. A share of the clones is absent; for the studies checked, an unresolved V gene accounts for under half, and the remainder has no known explanation. The sample table lists approximately 80,000 clones, roughly nine tenths of them with a count of one. The ten most abundant clones make up approximately 6% of the sample. The time point label here, explained by the study, means: blood 4 weeks post-SBRT, at nephrectomy. The treatment or condition label here, explained by the study, means: 15 Gy SBRT to primary tumor, nephrectomy 4 weeks later. The sequencing here drew on blood, taken from a patient whose treatment included radiotherapy and nephrectomy. Receptors originate from a woman in her 70s with renal cell carcinoma.

The sample holds one count of this clone. The V and J genes are TRBV6-6 and TRBJ1-2; D perhaps matches TRBD1 (6 bases). Trimming cost V 4 bases and J 6 bases, with 15 bases left between them. The CDR3 is 14 residues long. Germline V gene data show CDR1 as MNHNY and CDR2 as SVGAGI (reference sequence). CDR3 amino acids: CASSSATGTDGYTF. CDR3 in DNA: TGTGCCAGCAGTTCAGCGACAGGAACGGATGGCTACACCTTC.

V gene TRBV19 combines with J gene TRBJ2-3; perhaps TRBD1 as D (6 bases). The CDR3 runs to 13 residues. V lost 5 bases to trimming and J lost 8 bases, with 14 bases between them. Germline CDR1 and CDR2: LNHDA and SQIVND (reference sequence). The CDR3 region is CASSEGSRGTQYF. CDR3 bases: TGTGCCAGTAGTGAGGGAAGCAGGGGTACGCAGTATTTT.

J is TRBJ2-2 and V is TRBV7-2, with D possibly TRBD1 on 6 matching bases. V was clipped by 4 bases and J by 4 bases, with 25 bases between them. This CDR3 region has 19 residues. CDR1 SGHTA and CDR2 FQGNSA come from the germline V gene. CDR3: CASSWGWGRGPRSTGELFF. The CDR3 DNA sequence: TGTGCCAGCAGCTGGGGGTGGGGCAGGGGCCCTCGAAGCACCGGGGAGCTGTTTTTT.

This chain links TRBV4-2 with TRBJ2-1; 9 bases fit TRBD2. The CDR3 runs 18 residues. V was clipped by 0 bases and J by 1 base; unmatched bases: 7. Looked up from germline, CDR1 is LGHNA and CDR2 is YNFKEQ. The CDR3 protein is CASSQDSFAGGSYNEQFF. The CDR3 DNA sequence: TGTGCCAGCAGCCAAGATTCATTTGCGGGGGGGTCCTACAATGAGCAGTTCTTC.

J is TRBJ2-1 and V is TRBV6-5; D gene ambiguous. Germline V gives CDR1 MNHEY, CDR2 SVGAGI. V was shortened by 0 bases and J by 7 bases, with 10 bases between the two germline ends. CDR3 length: 14 residues. The CDR3 spells CASSYSSDENEQFF. In DNA, the CDR3 is TGTGCCAGCAGTTACTCGTCCGACGAGAATGAGCAGTTCTTC.

This clone was recorded only once. The rearrangement uses TRBV18 and TRBJ2-7, with 9 bases lining up with TRBD1. The CDR3 runs to 13 residues. The V segment lost 6 bases and the J segment 6 bases; nucleotides outside the gene matches: 6. Germline V gives CDR1 KGHSH, CDR2 LQKENI. As DNA, the CDR3 is TGTGCCAGCTCCCGGACAGGGGAGGGCGAGCAGTACTTC. Its translation: CASSRTGEGEQYF.

The V call is TRBV6-1, the J call TRBJ2-3, with unresolved D. This CDR3 region has 16 residues. Germline V gene sequence: CDR1 MNHNS, CDR2 SASEGT. The ends were cut back, 5 bases at V and 3 bases at J, with 18 bases in the middle. The CDR3 sequence: CASSQGSVAVTDTQYF. The CDR3 bases are TGTGCCAGCAGTCAAGGTTCGGTAGCCGTAACAGATACGCAGTATTTT.

The chain is built from TRBV6-6 and TRBJ2-3; TRBD2 agrees at 8 bases. The V gene's germline CDR1 is MNHNY and CDR2 SVGAGI (reference sequence). The V and J ends lost 8 bases and 3 bases, in that order; junction bases with no gene match: 4. The CDR3 runs to 13 residues. The CDR3 DNA follows: TGTGCCAGCTTACGGGGGGGGACAGATACGCAGTATTTT. Its translation is CASLRGGTDTQYF.

The chain is built from TRBV19 and TRBJ2-3, with a weak D call TRBD2 (6 bases). This CDR3 contains 16 residues. Trimming removed 3 bases at V and 3 bases at J, with 16 bases between. Germline V gives CDR1 LNHDA, CDR2 SQIVND (reference sequence). The CDR3 loop is CASSISYGGVTDTQYF. For the CDR3, the DNA is TGTGCCAGTAGTATCTCATATGGCGGGGTGACAGATACGCAGTATTTT.

In its sample, this clone was seen a few times. The J gene is TRBJ1-4, the V gene TRBV30, with TRBD1 identical over 9 bases. Germline V CDR1 and CDR2: GTSNPN, SVGIG (reference sequence). The CDR3 is made up of 15 amino acids. With 4 bases clipped from V and 3 bases from J, the junction kept 6 bases outside the gene matches. In DNA form, the CDR3 reads TGTGCCTGGACCCAAGGGGACAGGGCTAATGAAAAACTGTTTTTT. Its translation is CAWTQGDRANEKLFF.

The J gene is TRBJ1-1, the V gene TRBV19; D is unclear. The CDR3 is 16 residues long. The V and J ends lost 1 base and 0 bases respectively, with 12 bases between them. In germline, CDR1 is LNHDA, CDR2 SQIVND (reference sequence). The CDR3 sequence is CASSIGSGGMNTEAFF. The CDR3, as DNA: TGTGCCAGTAGTATAGGGAGTGGCGGGATGAACACTGAAGCTTTCTTT.

This chain joins TRBV15 and TRBJ1-1; possibly TRBD1 for D (5 bases). The CDR3 extends over 13 amino acids. The V end lost 1 base, the J end lost 4 bases, and 7 bases lay between the germline ends. Germline V gives CDR1 LNHNV, CDR2 YYDKDF (reference sequence). CDR3 DNA sequence: TGTGCCACCAGCAGAGGGAGGGGCACTGAAGCTTTCTTT. Protein: CATSRGRGTEAFF.

The gene calls are TRBV5-1 and TRBJ1-3; D is unclear. The CDR3 sequence is 16 residues long. V was trimmed by 3 bases and J by 0 bases, leaving 13 bases between them. Germline values: CDR1 SGHRS, CDR2 YFSETQ. The CDR3 DNA sequence: TGCGCCAGCAGCTCTCAACCGGGAGGCTCTGGAAACACCATATATTTT. Its translation: CASSSQPGGSGNTIYF.

V gene TRBV19 combines with J gene TRBJ1-5; 7 bases are a match to TRBD1. This CDR3 has 12 residues. V shed 1 base and J 10 bases; nucleotides not matched to a gene: 1. In germline, CDR1 is LNHDA, CDR2 SQIVND (reference sequence). For the CDR3, the DNA is TGTGCCAGTAGTATAGGAGGGGGCCCCCAGCATTTT. Translated, it gives CASSIGGGPQHF.

This chain connects TRBV7-2 to TRBJ1-5; the D gene is possibly TRBD1 (5 bases). Germline V gene data show CDR1 as SGHTA and CDR2 as FQGNSA. Between the trimmed V and J ends, which lost 5 bases and 9 bases, there was a span of 20 bases. The CDR3 length is 15 residues. The CDR3 sequence is CASSKLGAGTGPQHF. The CDR3 DNA reads as TGTGCCAGCAGCAAGCTCGGGGCGGGCACAGGGCCCCAGCATTTT.